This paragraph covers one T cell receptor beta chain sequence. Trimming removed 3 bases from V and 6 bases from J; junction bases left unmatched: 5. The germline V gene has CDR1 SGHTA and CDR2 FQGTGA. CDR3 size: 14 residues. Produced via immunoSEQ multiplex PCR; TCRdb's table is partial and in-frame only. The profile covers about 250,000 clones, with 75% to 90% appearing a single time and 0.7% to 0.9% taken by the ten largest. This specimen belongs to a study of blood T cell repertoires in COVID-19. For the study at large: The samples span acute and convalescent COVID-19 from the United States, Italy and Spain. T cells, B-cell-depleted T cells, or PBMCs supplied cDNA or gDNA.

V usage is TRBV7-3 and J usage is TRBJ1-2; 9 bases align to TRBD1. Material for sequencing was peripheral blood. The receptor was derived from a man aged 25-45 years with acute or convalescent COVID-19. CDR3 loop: CASSLTQGADGYTF. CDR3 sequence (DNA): TGTGCCAGCAGCTTGACACAGGGGGCTGATGGCTACACCTTC.